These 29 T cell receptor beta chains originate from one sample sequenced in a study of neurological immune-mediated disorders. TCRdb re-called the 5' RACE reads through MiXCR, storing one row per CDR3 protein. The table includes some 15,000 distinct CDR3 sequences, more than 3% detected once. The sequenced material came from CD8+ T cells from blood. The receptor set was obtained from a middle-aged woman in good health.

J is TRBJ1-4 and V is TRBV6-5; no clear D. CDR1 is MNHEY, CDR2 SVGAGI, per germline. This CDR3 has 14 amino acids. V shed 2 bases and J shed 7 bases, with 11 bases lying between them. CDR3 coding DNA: TGTGCCAGCAGTTACCAGGTCGGAGGTGAAAAACTGTTTTTT. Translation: CASSYQVGGEKLFF.

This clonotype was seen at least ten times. The DNA of the CDR3 is TGCGCCAGCAGCCCCGTTGGGAGCCTAGCGGAGAGGGATGAGCAGTTCTTC. It is translated as CASSPVGSLAERDEQFF. The V and J genes are TRBV5-1 and TRBJ2-1, with TRBD2 identical over 7 bases. The CDR3 runs to 17 residues. Germline CDR1 reads SGHRS; CDR2 reads YFSETQ. The V gene end was trimmed by 4 bases and the J gene end by 8 bases; junction bases not matched to a gene: 18. The entire variable domain, with the rest obtained from reference TRBV5-1 and TRBJ2-1, is as follows: KAGVTQTPRYLIKTRGQQVTLSCSPISGHRSVSWYQQTPGQGLQFLFEYFSETQRNKGNFPGRFSGRQFSNSRSEMNVSTLELGDSALYLCASSPVGSLAERDEQFFGPGTRLTVL.

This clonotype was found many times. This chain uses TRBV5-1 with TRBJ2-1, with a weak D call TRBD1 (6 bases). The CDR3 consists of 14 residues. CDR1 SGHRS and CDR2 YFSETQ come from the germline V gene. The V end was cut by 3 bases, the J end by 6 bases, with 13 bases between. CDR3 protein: CASSYGGEGNEQFF. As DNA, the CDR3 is TGCGCCAGCAGCTATGGGGGCGAGGGCAATGAGCAGTTCTTC.

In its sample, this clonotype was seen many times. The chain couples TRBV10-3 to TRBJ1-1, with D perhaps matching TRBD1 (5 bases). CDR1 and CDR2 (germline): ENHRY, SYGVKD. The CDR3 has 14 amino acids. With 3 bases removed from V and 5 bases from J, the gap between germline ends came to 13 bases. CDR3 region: CAISDSRGGTEAFF. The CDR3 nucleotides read TGTGCCATCAGTGATTCCCGGGGCGGGACTGAAGCTTTCTTT.

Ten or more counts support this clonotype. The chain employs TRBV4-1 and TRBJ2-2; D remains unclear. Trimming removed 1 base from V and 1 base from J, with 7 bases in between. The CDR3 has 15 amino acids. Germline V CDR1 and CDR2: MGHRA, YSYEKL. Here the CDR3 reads CASSQVTRNTGELFF. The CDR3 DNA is TGCGCCAGCAGCCAAGTTACCAGGAACACCGGGGAGCTGTTTTTT.

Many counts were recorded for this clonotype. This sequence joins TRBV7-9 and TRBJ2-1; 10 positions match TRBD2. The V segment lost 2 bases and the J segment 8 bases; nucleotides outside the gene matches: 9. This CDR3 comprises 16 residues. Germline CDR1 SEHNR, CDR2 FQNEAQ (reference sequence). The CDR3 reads CASSLRSSGSIDEQFF. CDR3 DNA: TGTGCCAGCAGCTTAAGGTCTAGCGGGAGTATCGATGAGCAGTTCTTC.

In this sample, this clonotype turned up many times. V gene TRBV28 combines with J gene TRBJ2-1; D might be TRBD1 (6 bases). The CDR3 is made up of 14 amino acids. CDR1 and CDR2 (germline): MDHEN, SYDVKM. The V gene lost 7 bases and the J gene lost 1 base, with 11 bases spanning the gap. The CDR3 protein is CASNTGKSYNEQFF. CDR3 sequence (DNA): TGTGCCAGCAATACAGGGAAATCCTACAATGAGCAGTTCTTC.

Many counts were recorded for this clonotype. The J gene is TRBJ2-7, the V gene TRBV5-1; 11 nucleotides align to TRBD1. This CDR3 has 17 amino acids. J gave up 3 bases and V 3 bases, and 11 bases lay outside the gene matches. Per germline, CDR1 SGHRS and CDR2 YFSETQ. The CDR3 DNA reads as TGCGCCAGCAGCTCCACAAGGGACAGGGGGTTTCTCTACGAGCAGTACTTC. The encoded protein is CASSSTRDRGFLYEQYF.

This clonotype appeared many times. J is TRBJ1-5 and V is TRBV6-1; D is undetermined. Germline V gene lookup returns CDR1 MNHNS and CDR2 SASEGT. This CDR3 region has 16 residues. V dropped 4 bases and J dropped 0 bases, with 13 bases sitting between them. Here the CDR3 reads CASSVILTDSNQPQHF. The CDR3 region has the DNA TGTGCCAGCAGTGTCATTCTAACAGATAGCAATCAGCCCCAGCATTTT.

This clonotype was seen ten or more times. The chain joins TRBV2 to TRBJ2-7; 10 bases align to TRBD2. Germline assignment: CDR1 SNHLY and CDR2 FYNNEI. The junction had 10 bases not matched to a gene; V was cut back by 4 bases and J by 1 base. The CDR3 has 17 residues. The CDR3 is CASSVRIAGGYSYEQYF. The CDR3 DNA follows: TGTGCCAGCAGTGTAAGGATAGCGGGAGGTTATTCCTACGAGCAGTACTTC.

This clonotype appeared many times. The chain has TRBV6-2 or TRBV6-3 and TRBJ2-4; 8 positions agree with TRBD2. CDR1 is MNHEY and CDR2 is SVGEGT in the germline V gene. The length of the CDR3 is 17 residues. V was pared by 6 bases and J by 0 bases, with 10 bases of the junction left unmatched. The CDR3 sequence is CASSSSSGGEAKNIQYF. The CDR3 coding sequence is TGTGCCAGCAGCTCATCATCCGGGGGGGAAGCCAAAAACATTCAGTACTTC.

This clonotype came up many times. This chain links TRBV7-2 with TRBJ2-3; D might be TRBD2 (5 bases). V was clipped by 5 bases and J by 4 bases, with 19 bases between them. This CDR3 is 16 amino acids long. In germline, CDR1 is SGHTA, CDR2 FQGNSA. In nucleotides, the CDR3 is TGTGCCAGCAGCCGAACAACTAGGAGAGCGGCAGATACGCAGTATTTT. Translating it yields CASSRTTRRAADTQYF.

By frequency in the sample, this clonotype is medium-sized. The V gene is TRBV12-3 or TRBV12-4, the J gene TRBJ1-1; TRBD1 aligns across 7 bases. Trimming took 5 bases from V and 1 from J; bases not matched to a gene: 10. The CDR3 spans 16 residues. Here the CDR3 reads CASSPPRTGSNTEAFF. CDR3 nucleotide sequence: TGTGCCAGCAGTCCCCCTCGGACAGGTTCGAACACTGAAGCTTTCTTT.

The CDR3 nucleotides read TGTGCCACCAGCAGAGAGACTAGCTCCTACAATGAGCAGTTCTTC. Its protein is CATSRETSSYNEQFF. The chain combines TRBV15 with TRBJ2-1; perhaps TRBD2 as D (6 bases). The CDR3 spans 15 residues. Germline V gene data show CDR1 as LNHNV and CDR2 as YYDKDF (reference sequence). The ends were cut back, 0 bases at V and 0 bases at J, with 6 bases in the middle.

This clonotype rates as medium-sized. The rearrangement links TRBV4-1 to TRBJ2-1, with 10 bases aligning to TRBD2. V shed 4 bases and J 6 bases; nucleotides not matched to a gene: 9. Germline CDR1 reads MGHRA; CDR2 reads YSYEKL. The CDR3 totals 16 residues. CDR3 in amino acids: CASSPPKAGGSNEQFF. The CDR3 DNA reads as TGCGCCAGCAGCCCGCCAAAAGCGGGAGGGTCCAATGAGCAGTTCTTC.

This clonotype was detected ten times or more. CDR3 sequence (DNA): TGCGCCAGCATGGACATCCCACACAGTCGCAATGAGCAGTTCTTC. Amino acid sequence: CASMDIPHSRNEQFF. The rearrangement uses TRBV5-1 and TRBJ2-1; TRBD1 might be the D (5 bases). With 6 bases removed from V and 6 bases from J, the gap between germline ends came to 19 bases. CDR3 length: 15 residues. CDR1 and CDR2 from the germline V gene are SGHRS and YFSETQ.

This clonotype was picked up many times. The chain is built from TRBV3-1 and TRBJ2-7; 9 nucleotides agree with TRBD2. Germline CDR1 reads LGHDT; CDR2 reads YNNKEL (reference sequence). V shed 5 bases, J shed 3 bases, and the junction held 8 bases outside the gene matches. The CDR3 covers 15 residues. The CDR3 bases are TGTGCCAGCAGCGGAAGACTAGCGGAGAACTACGAGCAGTACTTC. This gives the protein CASSGRLAENYEQYF.

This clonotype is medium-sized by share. The CDR3 bases are TGTGCCAGCAGCGATTCCTACGAGCAGTACTTC. Translated, it gives CASSDSYEQYF. The chain links TRBV28 to TRBJ2-7; D ambiguous. The CDR3 covers 11 residues. The V gene lost 6 bases and the J gene lost 1 base, with 4 bases spanning the gap. Per germline, CDR1 MDHEN and CDR2 SYDVKM.

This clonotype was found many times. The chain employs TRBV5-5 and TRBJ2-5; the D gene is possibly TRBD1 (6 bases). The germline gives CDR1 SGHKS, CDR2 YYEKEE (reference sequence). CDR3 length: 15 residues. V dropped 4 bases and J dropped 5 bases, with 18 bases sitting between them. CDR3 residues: CASSVQGIVWETQYF. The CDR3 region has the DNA TGTGCCAGCAGCGTACAGGGTATAGTCTGGGAGACCCAGTACTTC.

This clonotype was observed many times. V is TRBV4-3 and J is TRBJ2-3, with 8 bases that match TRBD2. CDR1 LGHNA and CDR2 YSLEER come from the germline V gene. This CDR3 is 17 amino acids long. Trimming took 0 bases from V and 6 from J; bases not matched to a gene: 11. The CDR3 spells CASSQDVIGRAADTQYF. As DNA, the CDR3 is TGCGCCAGCAGCCAAGATGTAATCGGGAGGGCCGCGGATACGCAGTATTTT.

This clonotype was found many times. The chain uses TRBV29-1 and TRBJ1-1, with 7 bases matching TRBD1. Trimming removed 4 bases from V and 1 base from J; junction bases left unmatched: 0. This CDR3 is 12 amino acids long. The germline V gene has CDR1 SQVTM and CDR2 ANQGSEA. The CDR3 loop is CSVGTGNTEAFF. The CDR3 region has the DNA TGCAGCGTTGGGACAGGGAACACTGAAGCTTTCTTT.

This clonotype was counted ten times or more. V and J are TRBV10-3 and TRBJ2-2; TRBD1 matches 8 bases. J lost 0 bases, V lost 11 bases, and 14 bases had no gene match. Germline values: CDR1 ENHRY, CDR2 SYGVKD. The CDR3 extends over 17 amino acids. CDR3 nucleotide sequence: TGTGCCTCGCGGGATCTGGGACAGGTATCGAACACCGGGGAGCTGTTTTTT. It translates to CASRDLGQVSNTGELFF.

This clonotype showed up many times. The CDR3 DNA follows: TGCGCCAGCAGCTTCTCGGAGGGCTCCTACAATGAGCAGTTCTTC. Translation gives CASSFSEGSYNEQFF. The genes are TRBV5-1 and TRBJ2-1; D may be TRBD2 (6 bases). Trimming pared 2 bases from V and 0 bases from J, leaving 9 bases between. CDR3 length: 15 amino acids. Germline loops: CDR1 SGHRS, CDR2 YFSETQ.

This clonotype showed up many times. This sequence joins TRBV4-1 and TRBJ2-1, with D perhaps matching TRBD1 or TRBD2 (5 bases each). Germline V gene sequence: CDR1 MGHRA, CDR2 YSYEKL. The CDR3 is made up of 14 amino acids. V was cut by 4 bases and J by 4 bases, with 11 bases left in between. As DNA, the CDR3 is TGCGCCAGCAGCCTCGAAGGGGAGTACAATGAGCAGTTCTTC. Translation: CASSLEGEYNEQFF.

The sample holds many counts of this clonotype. The CDR3 reads CASSSPGQGSSYNEQFF. In DNA form, the CDR3 reads TGTGCCAGCAGTTCTCCGGGACAGGGTAGCTCCTACAATGAGCAGTTCTTC. This chain uses TRBV12-3 or TRBV12-4 with TRBJ2-1; 9 positions agree with TRBD1. The V segment lost 4 bases and the J segment 0 bases; nucleotides outside the gene matches: 7. CDR3 length: 17 amino acids.

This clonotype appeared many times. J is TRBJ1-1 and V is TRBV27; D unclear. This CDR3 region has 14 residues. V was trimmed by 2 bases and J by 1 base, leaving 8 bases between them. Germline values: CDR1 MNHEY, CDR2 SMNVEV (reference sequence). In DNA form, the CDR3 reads TGTGCCAGCAGTTTAGTGGACGGGAACACTGAAGCTTTCTTT. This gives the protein CASSLVDGNTEAFF.

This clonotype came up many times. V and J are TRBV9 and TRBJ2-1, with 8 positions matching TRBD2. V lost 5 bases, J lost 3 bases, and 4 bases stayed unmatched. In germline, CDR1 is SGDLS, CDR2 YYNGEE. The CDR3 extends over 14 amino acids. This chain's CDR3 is CASSDGRDYNEQFF. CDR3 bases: TGTGCCAGCAGTGACGGGAGGGACTACAATGAGCAGTTCTTC.

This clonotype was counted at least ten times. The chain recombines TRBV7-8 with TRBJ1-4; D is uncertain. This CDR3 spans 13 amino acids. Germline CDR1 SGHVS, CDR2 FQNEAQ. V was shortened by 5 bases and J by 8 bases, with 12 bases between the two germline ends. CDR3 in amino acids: CASSPRRIEKLFF. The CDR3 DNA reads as TGTGCCAGCAGCCCCAGACGGATCGAAAAACTGTTTTTT.

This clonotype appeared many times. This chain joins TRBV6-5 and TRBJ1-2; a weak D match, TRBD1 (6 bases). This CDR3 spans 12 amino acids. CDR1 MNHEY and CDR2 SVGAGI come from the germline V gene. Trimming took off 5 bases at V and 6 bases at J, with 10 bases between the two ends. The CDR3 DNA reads TGTGCCAGCAGTGCCCACAGGGATGGCTACACCTTC. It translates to CASSAHRDGYTF.